The sample holds many counts of the clone carrying this T cell receptor beta chain. A read error may produce the germline difference seen at one junction end. The hyperthyroidism was newly diagnosed and had lasted under 2 months; the patients were aged 18 to 65. These data are taken from a study of T cells in Graves' hyperthyroidism and ophthalmopathy. Study information: At initial diagnosis, before any treatment had begun, peripheral blood was obtained.

CDR3 length: 14 residues. The V gene's germline CDR1 is SGHVS and CDR2 FNYEAQ. Researchers amplified the TCR beta CDR3 regions from RNA transcripts. Carried out on the TCR CDR3, a first-round RT-PCR used the HTBI primer set. Via MiXCR, TCRdb re-called the multiplex PCR reads, giving one row per CDR3 protein. The sample includes about 360,000 distinct CDR3 sequences, 13% of them seen just once. The source of this sequence is a man between 25 and 39 years old with Graves' hyperthyroidism that later progressed to Graves' ophthalmopathy. Sequencing input: blood. V gene TRBV7-6 combines with J gene TRBJ1-1; D call uncertain. CDR3 coding DNA: TGTGCCAGCAGCTTAGGGCACCGGAACAGTGAAGCTTTCTTT. Its translation is CASSLGHRNSEAFF.